These 25 T cell receptor beta chains originate from one sample sequenced in a study of T cells in localized non-small cell lung cancer. Here immunoSEQ multiplex PCR was the method, and the copy in TCRdb shows in-frame clones only, minus some. The sample lists 1,300 to 1,500 clones; 15% to 25% were seen once. The source was lung tumor tissue, collected before any cancer treatment. The receptors stem from a male donor at least 60 years old with stage I lung adenocarcinoma.

The V and J genes are TRBV10-3 and TRBJ2-6; D is tentatively TRBD1 or TRBD2 (5 bases each). The germline V gene has CDR1 ENHRY and CDR2 SYGVKD. The germline V and J ends were trimmed by 2 bases and 0 bases, with 14 bases remaining between them. There are 18 residues in the CDR3. Here the CDR3 DNA reads TGTGCCATCAGTGAGAGCCCGGGGACCTCCTCTGGGGCCAACGTCCTGACTTTC. This codes for CAISESPGTSSGANVLTF.

The V gene is TRBV11-3, the J gene TRBJ2-7; the D gene could be TRBD1 or TRBD2 (5 bases each). CDR1 SGHNT and CDR2 YENEEA come from the germline V gene. Trimming pared 0 bases from V and 3 bases from J, leaving 15 bases between. There are 16 residues in the CDR3. The CDR3 nucleotides are TGTGCCAGCAGCTTAGATTGGGTGGGACCCTTCTACGAGCAGTACTTC. Translation gives CASSLDWVGPFYEQYF.

The chain uses TRBV15 and TRBJ2-1; D unresolved. The V gene's germline CDR1 is LNHNV and CDR2 YYDKDF (reference sequence). Trimming left V 1 base short and J 8 bases short, with 15 bases between. The CDR3 spans 15 residues. The CDR3 loop is CATSRAGRMSHEQFF. CDR3 DNA: TGTGCCACCAGCAGAGCGGGTCGGATGAGCCATGAGCAGTTCTTC.

By share, this clone counts as medium-sized (0.01 to 0.1%). The V call is TRBV11-3, the J call TRBJ1-2, with 9 bases matching TRBD1. V lost 6 bases to trimming and J lost 8 bases; unmatched junction nucleotides: 13. Germline loops: CDR1 SGHNT, CDR2 YENEEA. The CDR3 length is 15 residues. The CDR3 DNA follows: TGTGCCAGCAGTCACGGACAGGGGAATCGCGTAGGCTACACCTTC. It is translated as CASSHGQGNRVGYTF. The whole variable domain, remainder taken from reference TRBV11-3 and TRBJ1-2, is EAGVVQSPRYKIIEKKQPVAFWCNPISGHNTLYWYLQNLGQGPELLIRYENEEAVDDSQLPKDRFSAERLKGVDSTLKIQPAELGDSAVYLCASSHGQGNRVGYTFGSGTRLTVV.

This clone is deemed medium-sized. The CDR3 DNA sequence: TGTGCCAGCAGTGAAAGGCCTGGGCCTTATGGCTACACCTTC. It encodes CASSERPGPYGYTF. The rearrangement links TRBV9 to TRBJ1-2; D is undetermined. The length of the CDR3 is 14 residues. Trimming removed 5 bases from V and 5 bases from J, with 16 bases in between. The germline V gene encodes CDR1 SGDLS and CDR2 YYNGEE.

This clone was counted once. The chain is built from TRBV19 and TRBJ2-7, with 8 nucleotides matching TRBD2. V shed 4 bases, J shed 3 bases, and the junction held 8 bases outside the gene matches. This CDR3 comprises 15 residues. Germline V gives CDR1 LNHDA, CDR2 SQIVND (reference sequence). The CDR3 DNA sequence: TGTGCCAGTAGTAACGAGCGGGAGCATGGCTACGAGCAGTACTTC. It is translated as CASSNEREHGYEQYF.

V usage is TRBV29-1 and J usage is TRBJ2-7; 9 bases fit TRBD1. There are 15 residues in the CDR3. Germline V lookup: CDR1 SQVTM, CDR2 ANQGSEA. Losses at the gene ends were 4 bases for V and 5 bases for J; bases not matched to a gene: 12. The CDR3 region is CSVVRQGGAMNEQYF. In nucleotides, the CDR3 is TGCAGCGTTGTGCGACAGGGGGGGGCAATGAACGAGCAGTACTTC.

The J gene is TRBJ1-2, the V gene TRBV18, with D maybe TRBD1 (6 bases). V lost 6 bases and J 3 bases, leaving 14 bases between the germline ends. The CDR3 covers 14 residues. The germline V gene has CDR1 KGHSH and CDR2 LQKENI. CDR3 coding DNA: TGTGCCAGCTCGCCTACAGGGCGGGACTATGGCTACACCTTC. Its protein is CASSPTGRDYGYTF.

J is TRBJ1-5 and V is TRBV23-1, with D perhaps TRBD1 (5 bases). TRBV23-1 is assigned to the ORF class and has an uncertain function. The CDR3 totals 16 residues. Trimming cost V 1 base and J 6 bases, with 16 bases left between them. The CDR3 loop reads CASSQFAGTVGQPQHF. CDR3 sequence (DNA): TGCGCCAGCAGTCAATTCGCCGGGACCGTGGGTCAGCCCCAGCATTTT.

The V call is TRBV29-1, the J call TRBJ2-1; D call uncertain. The CDR3 runs to 12 residues. CDR1 and CDR2 (germline): SQVTM, ANQGSEA. The V gene lost 4 bases and the J gene lost 6 bases, with 10 bases spanning the gap. CDR3 DNA: TGCAGCGTTGCGGTTCAGTCCAATGAGCAGTTCTTC. As protein: CSVAVQSNEQFF.

This clone was observed a few times. The chain couples TRBV11-3 to TRBJ2-7; D gene uncertain. In germline, CDR1 is SGHNT, CDR2 YENEEA. The CDR3 has 18 amino acids. V shed 1 base and J shed 0 bases, with 19 bases lying between them. The CDR3 nucleotides read TGTGCCAGCAGCTTAGGCCGTCTCCAATCCCGGAGCTCCTACGAGCAGTACTTC. Protein sequence: CASSLGRLQSRSSYEQYF.

This clone is judged large. This chain links TRBV30 with TRBJ2-2; 7 bases agree with TRBD2. Per germline, CDR1 GTSNPN and CDR2 SVGIG (reference sequence). J was trimmed by 7 bases and V by 0 bases; bases with no gene match: 8. CDR3 length: 15 amino acids. CDR3 region: CAWSVRERGGGELFF. DNA of the CDR3: TGTGCCTGGAGTGTACGTGAACGCGGGGGCGGGGAGCTGTTTTTT.

CDR3 nucleotide sequence: TGTGCCAGCAGTTTAGGTCTAGCGGGAGGGGAAAGCCAGTTCTTC. The encoded protein is CASSLGLAGGESQFF. The chain combines TRBV28 with TRBJ2-1; 12 bases are shared with TRBD2. Germline V CDR1 and CDR2: MDHEN, SYDVKM. The CDR3 sequence is 15 residues long. V dropped 2 bases and J dropped 13; count of bases not matched to a gene: 9.

The chain links TRBV18 to TRBJ2-3; 8 bases agree with TRBD1. The germline V gene has CDR1 KGHSH and CDR2 LQKENI. There are 15 residues in the CDR3. After removal of 0 bases from V and 5 bases from J, the junction contained 4 bases not matched to a gene. CDR3: CASSPPAGGKDTQYF. In DNA form, the CDR3 reads TGTGCCAGCTCACCACCGGCAGGGGGCAAAGATACGCAGTATTTT.

By sample share, this clone is large. V usage is TRBV9 and J usage is TRBJ2-3; TRBD2 aligns across 12 bases. Trimming removed 6 bases from V and 2 bases from J; junction bases left unmatched: 4. Germline V gene sequence: CDR1 SGDLS, CDR2 YYNGEE. This CDR3 spans 15 amino acids. CDR3 nucleotides: TGTGCCAGCAAACTAGCGGGAGGTTTCACAGATACGCAGTATTTT. It is translated as CASKLAGGFTDTQYF. Filled out from reference TRBV9 and TRBJ2-3, the complete variable domain reads DSGVTQTPKHLITATGQRVTLRCSPRSGDLSVYWYQQSLDQGLQFLIQYYNGEERAKGNILERFSAQQFPDLHSELNLSSLELGDSALYFCASKLAGGFTDTQYFGPGTRLTVL.

This clone came up a few times. J is TRBJ2-7 and V is TRBV9; D is undetermined. Trimming cost V 2 bases and J 1 base, with 10 bases left between them. The length of the CDR3 is 14 residues. CDR1 is SGDLS, CDR2 YYNGEE, per germline. The CDR3 region is CASSVGLVSYEQYF. CDR3 DNA sequence: TGTGCCAGCAGCGTCGGTCTGGTTTCCTACGAGCAGTACTTC.

This clone was observed a handful of times. This chain links TRBV11-3 with TRBJ2-7; 8 bases match TRBD2. The CDR3 sequence is 14 residues long. Germline CDR1 SGHNT, CDR2 YENEEA. Trimming took 5 bases from V and 3 from J; bases not matched to a gene: 6. In DNA form, the CDR3 reads TGTGCCAGCAGCCCAAGCGGGAGCGGCTACGAGCAGTACTTC. Amino acid sequence: CASSPSGSGYEQYF.

The genes are TRBV11-3 and TRBJ2-7; 8 bases line up with TRBD2. The CDR3 has 16 residues. CDR1 is SGHNT, CDR2 YENEEA, per germline. J lost 0 bases, V lost 5 bases, and 9 bases had no gene match. The CDR3: CASSRSGGLSSYEQYF. The DNA of the CDR3 is TGTGCCAGCAGCCGATCGGGGGGGCTGAGCTCCTACGAGCAGTACTTC.

This clone has more than one count but fewer than ten. CDR3 region: CASSMRSLSSGNTIYF. The CDR3 nucleotides read TGTGCCAGTAGTATGAGGTCCCTAAGCTCTGGAAACACCATATATTTT. The chain combines TRBV19 with TRBJ1-3; D not certain. V dropped 3 bases and J dropped 0 bases, with 12 bases sitting between them. The CDR3 extends over 16 amino acids. The germline V gene encodes CDR1 LNHDA and CDR2 SQIVND (reference sequence).

This clone qualifies as large. The chain employs TRBV11-3 and TRBJ2-1; TRBD2 aligns across 7 bases. Germline V gene sequence: CDR1 SGHNT, CDR2 YENEEA. This CDR3 region has 15 residues. V lost 2 bases to trimming and J lost 6 bases; unmatched junction nucleotides: 7. CDR3 protein: CASSLSAGPFNEQFF. The DNA of the CDR3 is TGTGCCAGCAGCTTATCAGCGGGGCCGTTCAATGAGCAGTTCTTC.

The table lists this clone with a few counts. V usage is TRBV11-3 and J usage is TRBJ2-7; possibly TRBD1 or TRBD2 for D (5 bases each). Trimming removed 0 bases at V and 3 bases at J, with 12 bases between. The CDR3 covers 15 residues. Per germline, CDR1 SGHNT and CDR2 YENEEA. The CDR3 DNA reads TGTGCCAGCAGCTTAGACAGGGACGAATTCTACGAGCAGTACTTC. This sequence encodes CASSLDRDEFYEQYF.

This sequence joins TRBV18 and TRBJ2-1; a weak D match, TRBD2 (6 bases). Germline CDR1 reads KGHSH; CDR2 reads LQKENI. The CDR3 is 14 residues long. V was clipped by 6 bases and J by 7 bases, with 16 bases between them. CDR3 amino acids: CASSQGLGGNEQFF. The CDR3 DNA is TGTGCCAGCTCCCAGGGACTTGGGGGGAATGAGCAGTTCTTC.

The V gene is TRBV9, the J gene TRBJ2-2; TRBD1 agrees at 7 bases. This CDR3 has 15 residues. Germline CDR1 and CDR2: SGDLS and YYNGEE. The J segment lost 0 bases and the V segment lost 7 bases, leaving 6 bases of the junction unmatched. The CDR3 DNA follows: TGTGCCAGCGAGGGGACAGTGACGAACACCGGGGAGCTGTTTTTT. Translation gives CASEGTVTNTGELFF.

This clone has a handful of counts. The chain uses TRBV11-3 and TRBJ2-1; the match to TRBD2 covers 13 bases. V gave up 5 bases and J gave up 6 bases; unmatched junction bases: 10. This CDR3 region has 17 residues. Germline V CDR1 and CDR2: SGHNT, YENEEA. CDR3 nucleotides: TGTGCCAGCAGCCCATGGACTAGCGGGAGTGCAAGCAATGAGCAGTTCTTC. Translated: CASSPWTSGSASNEQFF.

This chain joins TRBV19 and TRBJ2-2, with D uncertain. Trimming shortened V by 4 bases and J by 3 bases, and 3 bases separated the two germline ends. The germline V gene has CDR1 LNHDA and CDR2 SQIVND (reference sequence). The CDR3 is 12 residues long. This CDR3 reads CASSTYTGELFF. CDR3 nucleotides: TGTGCCAGTAGTACGTACACCGGGGAGCTGTTTTTT.